The source of this T cell receptor beta chain is a study of blood T cell repertoires in COVID-19. Ages ranged from roughly 18 to 95 years, with residence in 24 US areas. The table came from immunoSEQ multiplex PCR; TCRdb's copy has only in-frame clones and leaves some out. The sample has roughly 200,000 clones; approximately 90% are singletons. Germline CDR1 and CDR2: SGHTA and FQGNSA. The CDR3 is 13 amino acids. V lost 5 bases and J 7 bases, leaving 14 bases between the germline ends. This chain joins TRBV7-2 and TRBJ1-2; D may be TRBD1 (6 bases). The receptor was isolated from a woman under 40 who had recovered from COVID-19. The sample consisted of PBMCs or T cells enriched from blood (not recorded which). CDR3 sequence reads: CASSPNREVGYTF. CDR3 sequence (DNA): TGTGCCAGCAGCCCCAACAGGGAAGTTGGCTACACCTTC.